This T cell receptor beta chain stems from a study of T cells in Graves' hyperthyroidism and ophthalmopathy. Overall study results and limits: Most thyroid clonotypes expanded above 0.001 were also detected in blood. Model-based prediction identified ophthalmopathy a median around 6.5 months prior to its onset.

Worth noting for this clonotype: Its antigen is currently unknown.

TCR beta CDR3 regions were amplified from RNA transcripts. Researchers ran a first-round RT-PCR on the TCR CDR3 using the HTBI primer set. TCRdb analysed the multiplex PCR reads with MiXCR anew, one entry per CDR3 protein. The sample comprises roughly 500,000 distinct CDR3 sequences, roughly 46% of which are singletons, and 15% to 20% rests with the top ten. The length of the CDR3 is 14 residues. Germline V gene data show CDR1 as SNHLY and CDR2 as FYNNEI. Trimming pared 7 bases from V and 2 bases from J, leaving 14 bases between. Sequenced: peripheral blood or thyroid tissue (not recorded which). The rearrangement joins TRBV2 to TRBJ1-1; D remains ambiguous. The sequence derives from an adult woman with Graves' disease, either hyperthyroidism or ophthalmopathy (not recorded which). CDR3 in amino acids: CASIQSGRNTEAFF. CDR3 sequence (DNA): TGTGCCAGCATTCAAAGTGGGAGAAACACTGAAGCTTTCTTT.